One and the same sample provided the 10 T cell receptor beta chains below, sequenced in a study of blood T cell repertoires in COVID-19. Measured with immunoSEQ multiplex PCR; TCRdb has only the in-frame clones, and not every one. Found here are a few hundred thousand clones, roughly 90% of them singletons; the top ten hold roughly 2%. Sequencing was performed on peripheral blood. The receptors originated from an older woman with COVID-19, enrolled during active disease.

The genes are TRBV11-2 and TRBJ1-1, with no clear D. The CDR3 covers 14 residues. Germline V CDR1 and CDR2: SGHAT, FQNNGV. With 2 bases removed from V and 4 bases from J, the gap between germline ends came to 11 bases. CDR3 amino acids: CASSLLRRSTEAFF. DNA for the CDR3: TGTGCCAGCAGCTTACTTAGACGGAGCACTGAAGCTTTCTTT.

This clone was counted between two and nine times. CDR3: CAWSLPGKESEAFF. The CDR3 DNA reads as TGTGCCTGGAGCCTTCCAGGGAAGGAGAGTGAAGCTTTCTTT. This rearrangement joins TRBV30 to TRBJ1-1; D might be TRBD1 (5 bases). Germline CDR1 is GTSNPN and CDR2 is SVGIG (reference sequence). The length of the CDR3 is 14 residues. The germline V and J ends were trimmed by 3 bases and 7 bases, with 18 bases remaining between them.

CDR3 sequence: CASSMGLAAYAGELFF. The CDR3 region has the DNA TGTGCCAGCAGTATGGGACTAGCGGCATACGCCGGGGAGCTGTTTTTT. V is TRBV2 and J is TRBJ2-2; TRBD2 matches 11 bases. V lost 5 bases to trimming and J lost 6 bases; unmatched junction nucleotides: 8. This CDR3 has 16 residues. CDR1 is SNHLY, CDR2 FYNNEI, per germline.

This clone was seen only once. The rearrangement joins TRBV7-2 to TRBJ2-7; D uncertain. Trimming took off 1 base at V and 0 bases at J, with 7 bases between the two ends. The CDR3 consists of 14 residues. The germline V gene encodes CDR1 SGHTA and CDR2 FQGNSA. The DNA for the CDR3 is TGTGCCAGCAGCTTAGAGACTTCCTCCTACGAGCAGTACTTC. It translates to CASSLETSSYEQYF.

This chain links TRBV7-3 with TRBJ2-2; TRBD2 aligns across 11 bases. J gave up 0 bases and V 5 bases, and 8 bases lay outside the gene matches. The germline gives CDR1 SGHTA, CDR2 FQGTGA. The CDR3 is made up of 18 amino acids. Here the CDR3 reads CASSPSPSGGPNTGELFF. The CDR3 nucleotides read TGTGCCAGCAGCCCCTCCCCTAGCGGGGGGCCGAACACCGGGGAGCTGTTTTTT.

The chain combines TRBV9 with TRBJ1-1; 10 nucleotides align to TRBD1. This CDR3 is built from 17 residues. Unmatched junction bases numbered 6, after V lost 0 bases and J lost 1 base. Germline lookup yields CDR1 SGDLS and CDR2 YYNGEE. The CDR3 DNA follows: TGTGCCAGCAGCGTAGCCGAAAGACAGGGGGCGAACACTGAAGCTTTCTTT. It specifies CASSVAERQGANTEAFF.

This clone was counted a few times. The rearrangement uses TRBV5-1 and TRBJ2-2, with D perhaps TRBD1 (6 bases). CDR3 length: 14 residues. Germline CDR1 is SGHRS and CDR2 is YFSETQ. Trimming took off 4 bases at V and 7 bases at J, with 14 bases between the two ends. The CDR3 reads CASSTLQGGGELFF. The CDR3, as DNA: TGCGCCAGCAGCACACTACAGGGCGGCGGGGAGCTGTTTTTT.

The gene calls are TRBV13 and TRBJ1-2, with a tentative D call TRBD1 (6 bases). V was cut by 9 bases and J by 8 bases, with 28 bases left in between. The CDR3 covers 16 residues. Germline loops: CDR1 PRHDT, CDR2 FYEKMQ (reference sequence). The CDR3 region is CASSPSKGAGAEGYTF. CDR3 DNA: TGTGCCAGTTCGCCTTCAAAAGGGGCAGGGGCTGAGGGCTACACCTTC.

CDR3 DNA: TGCGCCAGCAGCCAAGAACCAGCGGGGGGGAGGTGGAATGAGCAGTTCTTC. It translates to CASSQEPAGGRWNEQFF. The chain is built from TRBV4-3 and TRBJ2-1; TRBD2 aligns across 10 bases. The junction had 9 bases not matched to a gene; V was cut back by 0 bases and J by 7 bases. The CDR3 consists of 17 residues. Germline CDR1 is LGHNA and CDR2 is YSLEER.

The gene calls are TRBV6-6 and TRBJ1-1; TRBD1 is a possible D gene (6 bases). Trimming shortened V by 6 bases and J by 1 base, and 12 bases separated the two germline ends. Per the germline V gene, CDR1 is MNHNY and CDR2 is SVGAGI (reference sequence). CDR3 length: 14 residues. CDR3 residues: CASSPRTANTEAFF. The CDR3 DNA sequence: TGTGCCAGCAGCCCAAGGACAGCGAACACTGAAGCTTTCTTT.